The source of this TCR beta chain is a study of blood T cell repertoires in COVID-19. Study details: Both acute and convalescent COVID-19 samples were obtained from the United States, Italy and Spain.

V was shortened by 7 bases and J by 0 bases, with 16 bases between the two germline ends. This CDR3 contains 15 residues. CDR1 and CDR2 (germline): SGHVS, FNYEAQ. Assay: immunoSEQ multiplex PCR; the TCRdb copy retains only in-frame clones and omits some. The sample includes about 180,000 clones, approximately 80% of them seen just once. Sequencing used peripheral blood. The chain combines TRBV7-6 with TRBJ2-7, with D perhaps TRBD2 (5 bases). The TCR comes from a human donor in a cohort sampled during active COVID-19. CDR3 sequence (DNA): TGTGCCAGCAAGTTGGGAGCGCCGAGCTCCTACGAGCAGTACTTC. Protein: CASKLGAPSSYEQYF.